This is a list of T cell receptor beta chains from one sample in a study of cytomegalovirus exposure and HLA in healthy donors. The table came from immunoSEQ multiplex PCR; TCRdb's copy has only in-frame clones and leaves some out. The data show roughly 45,000 clones, approximately 93% seen once. Sequenced material: PBMCs. Receptors were obtained from a woman under 30 in good health and CMV-seropositive. The CDR3 runs from the conserved cysteine through the conserved F or W. D genes are given only for firm matches. Part of the rows lack a size; the others show once, few, many or a class for expanded clones.

j_gene: TRBJ1-2; v_gene: TRBV6-1; d_gene: TRBD1; abundance: NA; CDR3nt: TGTGCCAGCACCCCGGACAGGGCCACCATCTATGGCTACACCTTC; CDR3aa: CASTPDRATIYGYTF
j_gene: TRBJ1-1; v_gene: TRBV6-6; d_gene: TRBD1; abundance: NA; CDR3nt: TGTGCCAGCAGTGCCAGGGGGATTACCTTT; CDR3aa: CASSARGITF
j_gene: TRBJ2-1; v_gene: TRBV4-2; d_gene: TRBD2; abundance: NA; CDR3nt: TGTGCCAGCAGCCAAGGACTAGCGGGAGGTGAGCAGTTCTTC; CDR3aa: CASSQGLAGGEQFF
j_gene: TRBJ2-7; v_gene: TRBV5-1; d_gene: TRBD1; abundance: NA; CDR3nt: TGCGCCAGCAGCTTGCCGGGACAGGGTGGCGAGCAGTACTTC; CDR3aa: CASSLPGQGGEQYF
j_gene: TRBJ2-1; v_gene: TRBV4-1; d_gene: NA; abundance: NA; CDR3nt: TGCGCCAGCAGCCCGGACTATTCTACCTACAATGAGCAGTTCTTC; CDR3aa: CASSPDYSTYNEQFF
j_gene: TRBJ2-1; v_gene: TRBV7-6; d_gene: TRBD2; abundance: NA; CDR3nt: TGTGCCAGCAGTGGCCAACTAGCGGGAGGTCTTGGTAATGAGCAGTTCTTC; CDR3aa: CASSGQLAGGLGNEQFF
j_gene: TRBJ2-3; v_gene: TRBV28; d_gene: TRBD1; abundance: NA; CDR3nt: TGTGCCAGCAGATCTGACAGGGGCGGTGCAGATACGCAGTATTTT; CDR3aa: CASRSDRGGADTQYF
j_gene: TRBJ2-3; v_gene: TRBV5-1; d_gene: NA; abundance: NA; CDR3nt: TGCGCCAGCAGCTTGGCTGGGCCTAGCACAGATACGCAGTATTTT; CDR3aa: CASSLAGPSTDTQYF
j_gene: TRBJ2-3; v_gene: TRBV7-2; d_gene: NA; abundance: NA; CDR3nt: TGTGCCAGCAGCTCGACTCCATTCACAGATACGCAGTATTTT; CDR3aa: CASSSTPFTDTQYF
j_gene: TRBJ2-7; v_gene: TRBV4-1; d_gene: NA; abundance: NA; CDR3nt: TGCGCCAGCAGCCAAGAAGAATCTTCAGACGAGCAGTACTTC; CDR3aa: CASSQEESSDEQYF
j_gene: TRBJ1-1; v_gene: TRBV18; d_gene: NA; abundance: NA; CDR3nt: TGTGCCAGCTCATCAACCGGAGGGAACACTGAAGCTTTCTTT; CDR3aa: CASSSTGGNTEAFF
j_gene: TRBJ2-3; v_gene: TRBV7-2; d_gene: NA; abundance: NA; CDR3nt: TGTGCCAGCAGCTTAGGAGACGGCCGGGTCTACAACTCAGATACGCAGTATTTT; CDR3aa: CASSLGDGRVYNSDTQYF
j_gene: TRBJ2-1; v_gene: TRBV29-1; d_gene: NA; abundance: NA; CDR3nt: TGCAGCGGACGACGCGGGTCAGGCACCTACAATGAGCAGTTCTTC; CDR3aa: CSGRRGSGTYNEQFF
j_gene: TRBJ1-1; v_gene: TRBV25-1; d_gene: NA; abundance: NA; CDR3nt: TGTGCCAGCAGTGAATCCTGGCCAAACACTGAAGCTTTCTTT; CDR3aa: CASSESWPNTEAFF
j_gene: TRBJ2-7; v_gene: TRBV25-1; d_gene: NA; abundance: once; CDR3nt: TGTGCCAGCAGCCCCGGGCGGGGTGTGGGCGAGCAGTACTTC; CDR3aa: CASSPGRGVGEQYF
j_gene: TRBJ2-1; v_gene: TRBV30; d_gene: NA; abundance: NA; CDR3nt: TGTGCCTGGAGACGTGGGACACCCTACAATGAGCAGTTCTTC; CDR3aa: CAWRRGTPYNEQFF
j_gene: TRBJ2-1; v_gene: TRBV18; d_gene: NA; abundance: once; CDR3nt: TGTGCCAGCTCACCACGGGCCGCCAATGAGCAGTTCTTC; CDR3aa: CASSPRAANEQFF
j_gene: TRBJ2-1; v_gene: TRBV19; d_gene: NA; abundance: NA; CDR3nt: TGTGCCAGTGGGCACAATGAGCAGTTCTTC; CDR3aa: CASGHNEQFF
j_gene: TRBJ2-6; v_gene: TRBV7-9; d_gene: TRBD2; abundance: NA; CDR3nt: TGTGCCACCCCACCTAGCGGGAGCTCTGGGGCCAACGTCCTGACTTTC; CDR3aa: CATPPSGSSGANVLTF
j_gene: TRBJ1-1; v_gene: TRBV4-2; d_gene: TRBD1; abundance: NA; CDR3nt: TGTGCCAGCAGCCAGGGACAGGCCGTAAACACTGAAGCTTTCTTT; CDR3aa: CASSQGQAVNTEAFF
j_gene: TRBJ1-2; v_gene: TRBV6-5; d_gene: TRBD1; abundance: NA; CDR3nt: TGTGCCAGCAGTGGACCCGGGACAGGGTACTATGGCTACACCTTC; CDR3aa: CASSGPGTGYYGYTF
j_gene: TRBJ2-5; v_gene: TRBV15; d_gene: TRBD1; abundance: NA; CDR3nt: TGTGCCACCAGCAGAGATCAGGTGACAGGGAAAAAAGAGACCCAGTACTTC; CDR3aa: CATSRDQVTGKKETQYF
j_gene: TRBJ1-2; v_gene: TRBV6-6; d_gene: NA; abundance: NA; CDR3nt: TGTGCCAGCAGTTACGTACAGGACCACGACTTC; CDR3aa: CASSYVQDHDF
j_gene: TRBJ2-7; v_gene: TRBV15; d_gene: TRBD1; abundance: NA; CDR3nt: TGTGCCACCAGTCGCCACAGGGGGGTTGTTGGCGAGCAGTACTTC; CDR3aa: CATSRHRGVVGEQYF
j_gene: TRBJ1-2; v_gene: TRBV30; d_gene: NA; abundance: once; CDR3nt: TGTGCCTGGAGTTCTAGGGGCTACACCTTC; CDR3aa: CAWSSRGYTF
j_gene: TRBJ2-2; v_gene: TRBV19; d_gene: TRBD2; abundance: NA; CDR3nt: TGTGCCAGTAGTATTACGGGACTAATTGACGGGGAGCTGTTTTTT; CDR3aa: CASSITGLIDGELFF
j_gene: TRBJ2-7; v_gene: TRBV19; d_gene: TRBD2; abundance: NA; CDR3nt: TGTGCCAGTAGTATGGTCGCGGGGGACTGGGCCCCGATCTACGAGCAGTACTTC; CDR3aa: CASSMVAGDWAPIYEQYF
j_gene: TRBJ2-1; v_gene: TRBV6-1; d_gene: NA; abundance: NA; CDR3nt: TGTGCCAGCAGCCTCCTCAGCGGCCACAATGAGCAGTTCTTC; CDR3aa: CASSLLSGHNEQFF
j_gene: TRBJ1-1; v_gene: TRBV30; d_gene: NA; abundance: NA; CDR3nt: TGTGCCTGGAGTATAGGGGATCCTAGGGACACTGAAGCTTTCTTT; CDR3aa: CAWSIGDPRDTEAFF
j_gene: TRBJ2-7; v_gene: TRBV7-9; d_gene: NA; abundance: few; CDR3nt: TGTGCCAGCAGCTTTAAGGACTATACCTACGAGCAGTACTTC; CDR3aa: CASSFKDYTYEQYF
j_gene: TRBJ1-2; v_gene: TRBV6-1; d_gene: NA; abundance: NA; CDR3nt: TGTGCCAGCAGTGAAGGGGTCCCAGGGAGCTACACCTTC; CDR3aa: CASSEGVPGSYTF
j_gene: TRBJ1-3; v_gene: TRBV29-1; d_gene: NA; abundance: NA; CDR3nt: TGCAGCGTTGAAACCTACAGGAACTCTGGAAACACCATATATTTT; CDR3aa: CSVETYRNSGNTIYF
j_gene: TRBJ1-2; v_gene: TRBV2; d_gene: TRBD1; abundance: NA; CDR3nt: TGTGCCAGCAGTGTTAGACAGGGGGCTGGCACCTTC; CDR3aa: CASSVRQGAGTF
j_gene: TRBJ2-3; v_gene: TRBV28; d_gene: TRBD2; abundance: NA; CDR3nt: TGTGCCAGCAGGGGGGGACTAGCGGGGGTCGCAGATACGCAGTATTTT; CDR3aa: CASRGGLAGVADTQYF
j_gene: TRBJ2-1; v_gene: TRBV6-1; d_gene: NA; abundance: NA; CDR3nt: TGTGCCAGCAGTGAAGCGAGGTATGAGCAGTTCTTC; CDR3aa: CASSEARYEQFF
j_gene: TRBJ2-2; v_gene: TRBV29-1; d_gene: TRBD2; abundance: NA; CDR3nt: TGCAGCGGTAGCGGGAGGGTCGGCGGGGAGCTGTTTTTT; CDR3aa: CSGSGRVGGELFF
j_gene: TRBJ2-1; v_gene: TRBV7-8; d_gene: NA; abundance: once; CDR3nt: TGTGCCAGCAGCTTAGGCCGGGGGACCAGTTCCTACAATGAGCAGTTCTTC; CDR3aa: CASSLGRGTSSYNEQFF
j_gene: TRBJ1-2; v_gene: TRBV30; d_gene: TRBD1; abundance: NA; CDR3nt: TGTGCCTGGAGTGAGGGACAGGGTTACGGGTTTGATGGCTACACCTTC; CDR3aa: CAWSEGQGYGFDGYTF
j_gene: TRBJ2-1; v_gene: TRBV19; d_gene: NA; abundance: NA; CDR3nt: TGTGCCAGTAGTTCTACCCCAGGTACCTACAATGAGCAGTTCTTC; CDR3aa: CASSSTPGTYNEQFF
j_gene: TRBJ2-1; v_gene: TRBV5-4; d_gene: TRBD1; abundance: NA; CDR3nt: TGTGCCAGCAGCTTGGCTAGGGGACAGGGGAAGGTTGAGCAGTTCTTC; CDR3aa: CASSLARGQGKVEQFF
j_gene: TRBJ2-2; v_gene: TRBV2; d_gene: NA; abundance: NA; CDR3nt: TGTGCCAGCAGTGACGACAGTCACACCGGGGAGCTGTTTTTT; CDR3aa: CASSDDSHTGELFF
j_gene: TRBJ2-3; v_gene: TRBV6-4; d_gene: NA; abundance: NA; CDR3nt: TGTGCCAGCAGTGCTAGCGGCACAGATACGCAGTATTTT; CDR3aa: CASSASGTDTQYF
j_gene: TRBJ2-1; v_gene: TRBV18; d_gene: NA; abundance: NA; CDR3nt: TGTGCCAGCTCTAGTGGGAGAACCTACAATGAGCAGTTCTTC; CDR3aa: CASSSGRTYNEQFF
j_gene: TRBJ2-3; v_gene: TRBV27; d_gene: NA; abundance: NA; CDR3nt: TGTGCCAGCAGTCCCTCCCTCTCAGATACGCAGTATTTT; CDR3aa: CASSPSLSDTQYF
j_gene: TRBJ1-5; v_gene: TRBV6-5; d_gene: NA; abundance: NA; CDR3nt: TGTGCCAGCAGTCTTCAGGAAGGCAATCAGCCCCAGCATTTT; CDR3aa: CASSLQEGNQPQHF
j_gene: TRBJ2-4; v_gene: TRBV6-4; d_gene: TRBD1; abundance: NA; CDR3nt: TGTGCCAGCAGTCCCACAGGGGACAAAAACATTCAGTACTTC; CDR3aa: CASSPTGDKNIQYF
j_gene: TRBJ1-3; v_gene: TRBV28; d_gene: TRBD1; abundance: NA; CDR3nt: TGTGCCAGCAGTTTTAAAGCCTGGACAGGGACTGGAAACACCATATATTTT; CDR3aa: CASSFKAWTGTGNTIYF
j_gene: TRBJ1-1; v_gene: TRBV11-2; d_gene: TRBD1; abundance: NA; CDR3nt: TGTGCCAGCAGGGCGACAGGGGGGCTGAAGGCTTTCTTT; CDR3aa: CASRATGGLKAFF
j_gene: TRBJ1-5; v_gene: TRBV10-3; d_gene: NA; abundance: NA; CDR3nt: TGTGCCATCAGTGACTCGTATAGCAATCAGCCCCAGCATTTT; CDR3aa: CAISDSYSNQPQHF
j_gene: TRBJ2-3; v_gene: TRBV5-1; d_gene: TRBD2; abundance: NA; CDR3nt: TGCGCCAGCAGCTTCGTGGGGAGGGAAAGCACAGATACGCAGTATTTT; CDR3aa: CASSFVGRESTDTQYF
j_gene: TRBJ2-7; v_gene: TRBV27; d_gene: TRBD2; abundance: NA; CDR3nt: TGTGCCAGCAGTCTTTCTGGGCCTAGCGGTCCCTCCTACGAGCAGTACTTC; CDR3aa: CASSLSGPSGPSYEQYF
j_gene: TRBJ2-7; v_gene: TRBV5-1; d_gene: NA; abundance: NA; CDR3nt: TGCGCCAGCAGTGCGGGACGGACCTACGAGCAGTACTTC; CDR3aa: CASSAGRTYEQYF
j_gene: TRBJ2-7; v_gene: TRBV6-1; d_gene: NA; abundance: once; CDR3nt: TGTGCCAGCAGCTACCCGGGACTTCGATTGCTCGAGCAGTACTTC; CDR3aa: CASSYPGLRLLEQYF
j_gene: TRBJ1-1; v_gene: TRBV25-1; d_gene: NA; abundance: NA; CDR3nt: TGTGCCAGTACCCCGGTGCGGGGGCAAGGGGGCACTGAAGCTTTCTTT; CDR3aa: CASTPVRGQGGTEAFF
j_gene: TRBJ2-2; v_gene: TRBV6-4; d_gene: NA; abundance: NA; CDR3nt: TGTGCCAGCAGTCGAACAGGGCTACCGAACACCGGGGAGCTGTTTTTT; CDR3aa: CASSRTGLPNTGELFF
j_gene: TRBJ2-1; v_gene: TRBV19; d_gene: TRBD2; abundance: NA; CDR3nt: TGTGCCAGTAGTCTGGCTAGCGGGAGGGCCGCCTCCTACAATGAGCAGTTCTTC; CDR3aa: CASSLASGRAASYNEQFF
j_gene: TRBJ2-1; v_gene: TRBV11-2; d_gene: TRBD2; abundance: NA; CDR3nt: TGTGCCAGCAGCTCATCTAGCGGGAGGGCTTTAGAGCAGTTCTTC; CDR3aa: CASSSSSGRALEQFF
j_gene: TRBJ2-7; v_gene: TRBV5-5; d_gene: TRBD2; abundance: few; CDR3nt: TGTGCCAGCAGCCACGGGACTACCTACGAGCAGTACTTC; CDR3aa: CASSHGTTYEQYF